This T cell receptor (beta chain) was sequenced for a study of beta chain features in type 1 diabetes (dated 2018 in TCRdb). Context from the whole study: Patients and healthy donors did not differ in mean age, gender distribution, total cell number or subset yield. A total of roughly 100,000,000 sorted cells were examined across all samples, and the number of cells per subset was strongly correlated with RNA yield. In the study, recently diagnosed type 1 diabetes patients and matched healthy donors were compared on the TCRB repertoires of their sorted circulating CD4+ T cell subsets. Regulatory and stem cell-like memory subsets were obtained from only 8 patients and about eight healthy donors, while naive and central memory subsets were obtained from all 30 or so donors.

All of the isolated RNA was reverse transcribed with the High Capacity cDNA Reverse Transcription Kit, so expressed TCRB transcripts were sequenced. Naive, central memory and regulatory T cell samples underwent deep immunoSEQ sequencing, averaging approximately 3.3 million total reads per sample. After sorted cells were lysed in RLT buffer, RNA was extracted with DNase-treated RNeasy Micro or Mini kits, with the choice depending on cell number. To prevent cross-contamination, each cell subset was processed individually, whereas patient and healthy donor samples were processed jointly. The immunoSEQ multiplex PCR was used to amplify TCRB sequences from cDNA, yielding 87-bp fragments that span the CDR3 region. Amplicons were sequenced on the Illumina HiSeq platform. The study's own analysis went as follows. PCR bias was computationally corrected using synthetic template baselines, reads within Hamming distance 2 were collapsed, and singletons that could not be merged were discarded. Reads were aligned against IMGT so that V, D and J genes, CDR3 length and insertions or deletions at six rearrangement sites could be assigned. Clonotype counts were normalized to sorted cell number within each subset before computing true diversity and Gini coefficients with the tcR R package. Repertoire sharing was quantified using the overlap coefficient calculated on TCRB nucleotide sequences. TCRdb stores this immuneACCESS table with in-frame sequences only. Part of the clones is absent; in the studies checked, under half of the shortfall reflects unresolved V genes, and no reason is known for the rest. V and J calls and clone size are those listed in that table; D and trimming were worked out from the DNA. This sample has roughly 140,000 clones in its table, and approximately 12% of those were observed once. The ten most abundant clones make up roughly 2% of the sample.

Taken from cysteine to phenylalanine, the CDR3 has 16 residues. Here the CDR3 DNA is all that survives: 48 bases in frame from base 1. V and J lose 6 bases and 6 bases, and a span of 20 bases separates them. As encoded in the germline V gene, CDR1 is SGHVS while CDR2 is FNYEAQ. A word on this clone: Its cognate antigen has yet to be identified. Base qualities are not recorded, but no much larger clone differs from it by a single base.

Each donor gave one peripheral blood draw, approximately 110 mL on average, collected into heparinised tubes. A BD FACSAria II and a panel including CD45RO, CCR7, CD25, CD127, CD95 and CD27 were used to sort naive, central memory, regulatory and stem cell-like memory CD4+ T cells. Every sorted population had a purity above 95%. PBMCs were isolated immediately by Lymphoprep density gradient centrifugation and stained directly without culture. Samples were stained and sorted in pairs, with one healthy donor and one patient per experiment, so that batch effects were minimized. The full study reports these points: Because cDNA was sequenced instead of genomic DNA, highly expressing activated cells could be over-represented, though the groups showed no difference in activation or CD3 levels. Naive, central memory and regulatory TCRB repertoires appeared more similar among patients than among healthy donors. Because the HLA sub-analyses included only small numbers of individuals, any influence of HLA type on TCRB rearrangement was left unresolved. Shorter templates might have been favored by PCR, but patient and control samples were amplified and corrected together, so both groups would have been affected equally by any skew. In all four CD4+ subsets, TCRB CDR3 length was moderately but significantly shorter in type 1 diabetes patients. At VDJ recombination sites, type 1 diabetes patients had fewer insertions and more deleted nucleotides, which implies abnormalities in thymic rearrangement.

The sequence was obtained from a man in his late teens or twenties in good health. Specimen: central memory CD4+ T cells from blood. The sequence links TRBV7-6 to TRBJ2-2, and possibly TRBD2, on 6 matching bases. The DNA sequence is TGTGCCAGCAGATCTCTGGGGGGAGCTGGGGCCGGGGAGCTGTTTTTT. Protein translation: CASRSLGGAGAGELFF.